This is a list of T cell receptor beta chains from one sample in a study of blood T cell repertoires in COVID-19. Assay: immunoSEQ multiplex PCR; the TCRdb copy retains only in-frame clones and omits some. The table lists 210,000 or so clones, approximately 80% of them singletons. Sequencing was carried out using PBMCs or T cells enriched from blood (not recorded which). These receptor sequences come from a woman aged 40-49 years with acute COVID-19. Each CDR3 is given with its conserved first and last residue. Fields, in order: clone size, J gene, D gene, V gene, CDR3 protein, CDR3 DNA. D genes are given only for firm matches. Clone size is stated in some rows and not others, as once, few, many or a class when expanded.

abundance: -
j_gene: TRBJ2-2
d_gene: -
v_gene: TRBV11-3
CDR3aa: CASRKPGINTGELFF
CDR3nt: TGTGCCAGCAGGAAACCAGGGATCAACACCGGGGAGCTGTTTTTT

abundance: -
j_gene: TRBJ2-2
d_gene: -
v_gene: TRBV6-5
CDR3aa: CASIRGAGTGELFF
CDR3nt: TGTGCCAGCATCCGGGGGGCCGGTACCGGGGAGCTGTTTTTT

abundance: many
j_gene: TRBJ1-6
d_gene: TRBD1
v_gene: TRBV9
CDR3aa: CASSEGGTGRSPLHF
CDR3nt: TGTGCCAGCAGCGAGGGGGGGACAGGGCGCTCACCCCTCCACTTT

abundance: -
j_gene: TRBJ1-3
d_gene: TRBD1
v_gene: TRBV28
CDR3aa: CASSFGTGVGNTIYF
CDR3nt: TGTGCCAGCAGTTTCGGGACAGGGGTGGGAAACACCATATATTTT

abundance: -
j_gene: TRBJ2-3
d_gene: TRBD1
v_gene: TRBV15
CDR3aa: CATSDRSTDTQYF
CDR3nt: TGTGCCACCTCGGACAGGAGCACAGATACGCAGTATTTT

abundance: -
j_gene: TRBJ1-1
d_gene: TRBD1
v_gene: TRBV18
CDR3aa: CASSHDRDLPNTEAFF
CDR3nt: TGTGCCAGCTCCCATGACAGGGATCTACCGAACACTGAAGCTTTCTTT

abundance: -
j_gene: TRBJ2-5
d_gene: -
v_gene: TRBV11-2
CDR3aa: CASSSILQGLMYQETQYF
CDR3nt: TGTGCCAGCAGCTCGATCCTACAGGGCCTCATGTACCAAGAGACCCAGTACTTC

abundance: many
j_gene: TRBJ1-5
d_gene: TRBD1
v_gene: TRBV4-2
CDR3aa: CASGDRGGGNQPQHF
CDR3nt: TGTGCCAGCGGTGACAGGGGAGGCGGCAATCAGCCCCAGCATTTT

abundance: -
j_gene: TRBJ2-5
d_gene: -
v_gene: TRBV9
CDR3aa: CASSASGRGRETQYF
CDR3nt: TGTGCCAGCAGCGCATCTGGGAGGGGGAGAGAGACCCAGTACTTC

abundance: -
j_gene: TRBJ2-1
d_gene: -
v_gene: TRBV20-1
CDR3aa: CSASSLASWNEQFF
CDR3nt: TGCAGTGCTAGTTCCCTTGCTAGCTGGAATGAGCAGTTCTTC

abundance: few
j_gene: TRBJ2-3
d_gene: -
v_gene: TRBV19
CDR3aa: CASRPLRAGRTDTQYF
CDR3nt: TGTGCCAGTAGGCCGCTGAGGGCGGGGAGGACAGATACGCAGTATTTT

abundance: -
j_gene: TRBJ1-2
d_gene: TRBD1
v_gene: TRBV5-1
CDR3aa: CASTPGTGLIYGYTF
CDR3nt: TGCGCCAGCACACCCGGGACAGGGTTAATCTATGGCTACACCTTC